The text below deals with one TCR beta chain. Original processing methods: Reference gene primer amplification yielded estimated nucleated cell counts. Method: immunoSEQ multiplex PCR; TCRdb's copy keeps in-frame clones and lacks some. The D gene and trimming were derived from the DNA, and the V and J assignments and clone size from that table. The repertoire consists of 39,000 or so clones, with about 86% occurring once and the leading ten covering around 42%. In germline, CDR1 is KGHSH, CDR2 LQKENI. CDR3 size: 14 residues. Trimming took 3 bases from V and 1 from J, leaving 7 bases between them. This entry belongs to a study of blood T cell repertoires in COVID-19. Study summary: The origin of the acute and convalescent COVID-19 samples was the United States, Italy and Spain. From T cells, B-cell-depleted T cells, or PBMCs came the material, which was cDNA or gDNA.

This sequence originates from a woman older than 75 with active or convalescent COVID-19. The chain couples TRBV18 to TRBJ1-5; D remains unclear. Sequencing used peripheral blood. CDR3 loop: CASSPRRSNQPQHF. CDR3 in DNA: TGTGCCAGCTCACCGCGGAGGAGCAATCAGCCCCAGCATTTT.